These T cell receptor beta chains were read from a single sample in a study of blood T cell repertoires in COVID-19. Clones were sequenced by immunoSEQ multiplex PCR, and TCRdb holds only the in-frame ones, with some missing. The sample gives around 140,000 clones, about 87% of which show up once; around 2.3% is in the top ten. The sample comprised peripheral blood. The receptor source for this set is a human donor with COVID-19, enrolled during active disease. The donor label of this sample is uncertain. Both conserved end residues are part of each CDR3. A D gene is named only where the DNA matches it firmly. Clone size, where shown, is once, few, many, or a class for clones that have expanded.

D gene	V gene	J gene	clone size	CDR3 DNA	CDR3 protein
NA	TRBV18	TRBJ1-2	NA	TGTGCCAGCTCACCAGGGCTGATTGGGTATGGCTACACCTTC	CASSPGLIGYGYTF
TRBD1	TRBV5-1	TRBJ1-5	few	TGCGCCAGCAGCTTGTCAAGGACAGGCCATCAGCCCCAGCATTTT	CASSLSRTGHQPQHF
TRBD2	TRBV18	TRBJ2-7	NA	TGTGCCAGCTCACCCTACTCTAGCGGTACCCCCTACGAGCAGTACTTC	CASSPYSSGTPYEQYF
TRBD1	TRBV19	TRBJ1-1	NA	TGTGCCAGTAGTACCACTGGACAGGTTCTATTGAACACTGAAGCTTTCTTT	CASSTTGQVLLNTEAFF
NA	TRBV6-2/TRBV6-3	TRBJ2-5	NA	TGTGCCAGCAGTTACGTAGTCTCGGAGACCCAGTACTTC	CASSYVVSETQYF
NA	TRBV7-6	TRBJ2-2	once	TGTGCCAGCAGCTGGGGGACCCGGGACTTTACCGGGGAGCTGTTTTTT	CASSWGTRDFTGELFF
NA	TRBV7-9	TRBJ2-7	NA	TGTGCCAGCAAGAGTACAGGAGACTACGAGCAGTACTTC	CASKSTGDYEQYF
NA	TRBV11-2	TRBJ1-4	medium-sized	TGTGCCAGCAGCTTAGTGGCGGGGGGCGGCGAAAAACTGTTTTTT	CASSLVAGGGEKLFF
NA	TRBV29-1	TRBJ1-1	NA	TGCAGCGTCACAACTACAGGGTCGAACACTGAAGCTTTCTTT	CSVTTTGSNTEAFF
TRBD2	TRBV4-1	TRBJ2-3	NA	TGCGCCAGCAGCCAACCGTCCGGGTCCCGAGGAGGAGGACTAGCTTCCGCAGATACGCAGTATTTT	CASSQPSGSRGGGLASADTQYF
NA	TRBV3-1/TRBV3-2	TRBJ2-5	NA	TGTGCCAGCAGCCCAGACGGGGACATAGGAGCGGAGACCCAGTACTTC	CASSPDGDIGAETQYF
TRBD2	TRBV5-4	TRBJ2-2	NA	TGTGCCAGCAGCTTTAACAGCGGGGGCGACACCGGGGAGCTGTTTTTT	CASSFNSGGDTGELFF
TRBD2	TRBV27	TRBJ2-1	NA	TGTGCCAGCAGGGGGTGGAGCGGGAATTCCTACAATGAGCAGTTCTTC	CASRGWSGNSYNEQFF
NA	TRBV7-9	TRBJ2-5	NA	TGTGCCAGCAGCCCCCCGGGGGGCCGTCAAGAGACCCAGTACTTC	CASSPPGGRQETQYF
TRBD1	TRBV27	TRBJ1-1	once	TGTGCCAGCATCGGACAGGGGGCGTTTACTGAAGCTTTCTTT	CASIGQGAFTEAFF
NA	TRBV5-4	TRBJ1-1	NA	TGTGCCAGCAGCGGAAGAGGAGACACTGAAGCTTTCTTT	CASSGRGDTEAFF
TRBD2	TRBV11-3	TRBJ2-1	NA	TGTGCCACCCGGACTAGCGGTGACTACAATGAGCAGTTCTTC	CATRTSGDYNEQFF
TRBD1	TRBV6-5	TRBJ1-1	NA	TGTGCCAGCAGTCTACAGGGGGGCACTGAAGCTTTCTTT	CASSLQGGTEAFF
NA	TRBV2	TRBJ2-5	NA	TGTGCCAGCAAGGGGAACGGCCTCCAGCAAAAGGAGACCCAGTACTTC	CASKGNGLQQKETQYF
TRBD1	TRBV19	TRBJ2-7	NA	TGTGCCAGTAGTCCCCCGGGACAGGGGTCCTACGAGCAGTACTTC	CASSPPGQGSYEQYF
TRBD1	TRBV29-1	TRBJ2-5	NA	TGCAGCGTTGTTCGGACAGGCCAAGAGACCCAGTACTTC	CSVVRTGQETQYF
TRBD2	TRBV5-1	TRBJ2-3	once	TGCGCCAGCAGCTTAGGGACTAGCGGGACTAACACAGATACGCAGTATTTT	CASSLGTSGTNTDTQYF
NA	TRBV29-1	TRBJ1-2	NA	TGCAGCGTTGGAGGGTTGGGGTCCTATGGCTACACCTTC	CSVGGLGSYGYTF
TRBD1	TRBV7-8	TRBJ1-2	few	TGTGCCAGCAGCTGGACAGGGCCCCAAACCTATGGCTACACCTTC	CASSWTGPQTYGYTF
NA	TRBV5-1	TRBJ2-2	NA	TGCGCCAGCAGCCTCTTCACGGGGATAGGGGAGCTGTTTTTT	CASSLFTGIGELFF
NA	TRBV7-9	TRBJ1-5	NA	TGTGCCAGCAGACCGGGGGACGGTAGCAATCAGCCCCAGCATTTT	CASRPGDGSNQPQHF
TRBD2	TRBV2	TRBJ2-2	NA	TGTGCCAGCAGTGACGGACTAGCGGGGACGAACACCGGGGAGCTGTTTTTT	CASSDGLAGTNTGELFF
NA	TRBV5-8	TRBJ1-1	NA	TGTGCCAGCAGCTTGGTTTTGGGGACTAGGGGCACTGAAGCTTTCTTT	CASSLVLGTRGTEAFF
TRBD1	TRBV6-5	TRBJ1-2	NA	TGTGCCAGCAGTTACTCCATGGACAGGGGCTATGGCTACACCTTC	CASSYSMDRGYGYTF
NA	TRBV2	TRBJ1-2	NA	TGTGCCAGCAGTGAAACGGTGGGGCACTATGGCTACACCTTC	CASSETVGHYGYTF
NA	TRBV28	TRBJ1-2	once	TGTGCCAGCAGTCCCGCAGGGGAGGGCCACTATGGCTACACCTTC	CASSPAGEGHYGYTF
TRBD2	TRBV5-1	TRBJ2-1	NA	TGCGCCAGCAGCTTGGCTAGCGGCCACAATGAGCAGTTCTTC	CASSLASGHNEQFF
TRBD1	TRBV25-1	TRBJ2-7	NA	TGTGCCAGCAGTGAATTCGGGGGGACAGGGAGCTACGAGCAGTACTTC	CASSEFGGTGSYEQYF
NA	TRBV30	TRBJ1-2	NA	TGTGCCTGGGCTAGGGGATATGGCTACACCTTC	CAWARGYGYTF
NA	TRBV7-2	TRBJ1-1	NA	TGTGCCAGCAGCTTGCTCGGGGTGGGCACTGAAGCTTTCTTT	CASSLLGVGTEAFF
NA	TRBV5-1	TRBJ2-7	NA	TGCGCCAGCAGCTGGGCCAACAGCTACGAGCAGTACTTC	CASSWANSYEQYF
TRBD2	TRBV19	TRBJ2-7	NA	TGTGCCAGTAGTGGAGGGACTAGCGGGGGACCTCTAGAAGAGCAGTACTTC	CASSGGTSGGPLEEQYF
NA	TRBV7-9	TRBJ2-1	few	TGTGCCAGCAGCCCCCCGGGAGCCTCCTACAATGAGCAGTTCTTC	CASSPPGASYNEQFF
NA	TRBV2	TRBJ2-3	few	TGTGCCAGCACTCGGGGGAACACAGATACGCAGTATTTT	CASTRGNTDTQYF
TRBD2	TRBV20-1	TRBJ2-7	many	TGCAGTGCTAGTTGGACTAGCGGTTCCTACGAGCAGTACTTC	CSASWTSGSYEQYF
TRBD1	TRBV20-1	TRBJ2-1	NA	TGCCCGGGACAGGGGTCCGATGAGCAGTTCTTC	CPGQGSDEQFF
NA	TRBV19	TRBJ1-3	NA	TGTGCCAGTAGTATATCGGTTAGCTCTGGAAACACCATATATTTT	CASSISVSSGNTIYF
TRBD2	TRBV2	TRBJ2-1	once	TGTGCCAGCAAGCGGGGGGGAGATGAGCAGTTCTTC	CASKRGGDEQFF
NA	TRBV5-1	TRBJ2-5	NA	TGCGCCAGCAGCTCAGGGCTACAGGGCCAAGAGACCCAGTACTTC	CASSSGLQGQETQYF
TRBD1	TRBV24-1	TRBJ2-1	few	TGTGCCACCAGTGATCCAGGGACAGGGGGAGGTAATGAGCAGTTCTTC	CATSDPGTGGGNEQFF
TRBD1	TRBV10-3	TRBJ1-3	once	TGTGCCATCAGTAACCCGGGACAGTCCTCTGGAAACACCATATATTTT	CAISNPGQSSGNTIYF
TRBD1	TRBV9	TRBJ2-7	NA	TGTGCCAGCAGCCTAGGATCGGGGACAGCCCCCTACGAGCAGTACTTC	CASSLGSGTAPYEQYF
TRBD1	TRBV11-2	TRBJ2-2	NA	TGTGCCAGCAGCTTAGATTGGGACAGGGGGCTGGCCGGGGAGCTGTTTTTT	CASSLDWDRGLAGELFF
TRBD1	TRBV6-5	TRBJ1-5	NA	TGTGCCAGCAGCCCGACAGGGGTAGAGCAGCCCCAGCATTTT	CASSPTGVEQPQHF
NA	TRBV19	TRBJ1-1	NA	TGTGCCAGTAGTTTCATGAACACTGAAGCTTTCTTT	CASSFMNTEAFF
TRBD1	TRBV7-2	TRBJ1-6	once	TGTGCCAGCAGCTCGACGACAGGGAGATGGTCACCCCTCCACTTT	CASSSTTGRWSPLHF
NA	TRBV19	TRBJ2-2	NA	TGTGCCACCCCGACAGACACCGGGGAGCTGTTTTTT	CATPTDTGELFF
TRBD1	TRBV6-1	TRBJ2-1	NA	TGTGCCAGCAGTGAACACAGGGGGCGCAGAAATGAGCAGTTCTTC	CASSEHRGRRNEQFF
NA	TRBV24-1	TRBJ1-6	NA	TGTGCCACCAGTGAGGACAGCTATAATTCACCCCTCCACTTT	CATSEDSYNSPLHF
NA	TRBV27	TRBJ2-1	NA	TGTGCCAGCAGTCTTAGTGTCGGAGGTTTGAATGAGCAGTTCTTC	CASSLSVGGLNEQFF
NA	TRBV9	TRBJ1-1	NA	TGTGCCAGCAGCGTATTGGGGGCGGGGGACACTGAAGCTTTCTTT	CASSVLGAGDTEAFF
TRBD1	TRBV28	TRBJ1-1	NA	TGTGCCAGCAGCCTAACGCAGGGGGCGACCCAGGGTAAAGCTTTCTTT	CASSLTQGATQGKAFF